Listed below are T cell receptor beta chains from one sample, sequenced in a study of blood T cell repertoires in COVID-19. Assay: immunoSEQ multiplex PCR; the TCRdb copy retains only in-frame clones and omits some. The profile shows hundreds of thousands of clones, 70% to 90% of them singletons. Material: peripheral blood. The receptors come from a man aged 50 to 59 with acute or convalescent COVID-19. Both conserved end residues are part of each CDR3. A D gene is named only where the DNA matches it firmly. Size is omitted from some rows. Given values are once, few, many or a class for expanded clones.

clone size	D gene	V gene	J gene	CDR3 DNA	CDR3 protein
-	-	TRBV12-3/TRBV12-4	TRBJ1-1	TGTGCCAGCAGTTTACGGGGGGGAACTGAAGCTTTCTTT	CASSLRGGTEAFF
-	TRBD1	TRBV19	TRBJ1-3	TGTGCCAGTAGGACGACAGGGTCCGTTGGAAACACCATATATTTT	CASRTTGSVGNTIYF
-	TRBD1	TRBV18	TRBJ2-7	TGTGCCAGCTCACCAGGGACAGGGGGCGGCGAGCAGTACTTC	CASSPGTGGGEQYF
once	TRBD1	TRBV6-1	TRBJ1-6	TGTGCCAGCAGTGAATACGCAGGGGGCGATTATTCACCCCTCCACTTT	CASSEYAGGDYSPLHF
few	-	TRBV28	TRBJ2-7	TGTGCCAGCAGGCCGGGACAAACCTACGAGCAGTACTTC	CASRPGQTYEQYF
-	TRBD1	TRBV2	TRBJ1-3	TGTGCCAGCAGTGAAAGACAGGGCCCCTCTGGAAACACCATATATTTT	CASSERQGPSGNTIYF
once	-	TRBV6-5	TRBJ1-2	TGTGCCAGCAGAACAGGTTTCTATGGCTACACCTTC	CASRTGFYGYTF
-	-	TRBV6-6	TRBJ2-5	TGTGCCAGCAGTGCCCTCTCCCCGCGAGGGGAGACCCAGTACTTC	CASSALSPRGETQYF
-	TRBD2	TRBV11-2	TRBJ2-7	TGTGCCAGCAGCTTAGGGGAGGGTCAGGTCTCCTACGAGCAGTACTTC	CASSLGEGQVSYEQYF
-	-	TRBV10-3	TRBJ1-5	TGTGCCATCAGTGAAGTAGGCGGGGTCGACAATCAGCCCCAGCATTTT	CAISEVGGVDNQPQHF
-	-	TRBV10-2	TRBJ1-2	TGCGCCAGCAGTGAGTGGGGGCGTTCCTCAGAGGATGGCTACACCTTC	CASSEWGRSSEDGYTF
-	-	TRBV2	TRBJ1-4	TGTGCCAGCAGTAGGGACTTTACAACTAATGAAAAACTGTTTTTT	CASSRDFTTNEKLFF
once	TRBD1	TRBV2	TRBJ1-1	TGTGCCAGCAGTGCGCTACAGGGGGTCGTCGCTGAAGCTTTCTTT	CASSALQGVVAEAFF
-	-	TRBV15	TRBJ2-7	TGTGCCACCAGCAGAGATTCGCGGTATGCGGGGAACGAGCAGTACTTC	CATSRDSRYAGNEQYF
-	-	TRBV5-4	TRBJ2-7	TGTGCCAGCAGCTTGATACAGGTTCCGGGCGAGCAGTACTTC	CASSLIQVPGEQYF
-	-	TRBV10-2	TRBJ1-1	TGCGCCAGCAGTGTACAGACGGACACTGAAGCTTTCTTT	CASSVQTDTEAFF
-	-	TRBV5-6	TRBJ1-6	TGTGCCAGCAGCTTGAACGGTTATAATTCACCCCTCCACTTT	CASSLNGYNSPLHF
-	-	TRBV6-5	TRBJ2-5	TGTGCCAGCATGGTCGGGGGGCGGGAGACCCAGTACTTC	CASMVGGRETQYF
-	-	TRBV6-5	TRBJ2-6	TGTGCCAGCAGTTCCCAGATTTCCTGGGCCAACGTCCTGACTTTC	CASSSQISWANVLTF
-	TRBD1	TRBV4-1	TRBJ1-5	TGCGCCAGCAGCCAAGATAGGGGGACAGGAGGGGCGACTTCAATCATGCCCCAGCATTTT	CASSQDRGTGGATSIMPQHF
-	-	TRBV6-5	TRBJ2-5	TGTGCCAGCTCCACCCCCCAGGGCCAAGAGACCCAGTACTTC	CASSTPQGQETQYF
-	-	TRBV9	TRBJ2-6	TGTGCCAGCAGTCGCGCCATCATGGAGTCCTCTGGGGCCAACGTCCTGACTTTC	CASSRAIMESSGANVLTF
-	-	TRBV6-5	TRBJ1-1	TGTGCCAGCAGTTACGTCCAGAACACTGAAGCTTTCTTT	CASSYVQNTEAFF
-	-	TRBV5-1	TRBJ2-7	TGCGCCAGCAGTCAGCGTCAGGGATCCTACGAGCAGTACTTC	CASSQRQGSYEQYF
-	-	TRBV19	TRBJ1-2	TGTGCCAGTAGACCACAGGGAAGGGGCCCTAACTATGGCTACACCTTC	CASRPQGRGPNYGYTF
-	-	TRBV5-1	TRBJ1-1	TGCGCCAGCAGCACTCACACCCTTGGAGAGCCGAACACTGAAGCTTTCTTT	CASSTHTLGEPNTEAFF
-	-	TRBV19	TRBJ1-5	TGTGCCAGTAGTATAGGAGCCGGGTATAGCAATCAGCCCCAGCATTTT	CASSIGAGYSNQPQHF
-	-	TRBV11-2	TRBJ1-6	TGTGCCAGCAGCTTACTTGGACAGCTCAATTCACCCCTCCACTTT	CASSLLGQLNSPLHF
once	TRBD1	TRBV7-9	TRBJ1-4	TGTGCCAGCAGCCCCGGACAGGGCGCAACTAATGAAAAACTGTTTTTT	CASSPGQGATNEKLFF
-	-	TRBV7-9	TRBJ2-3	TGTGCCAGCAGCCTGACTACGGTTAGCACAGATACGCAGTATTTT	CASSLTTVSTDTQYF
-	-	TRBV9	TRBJ2-6	TGTGCCAGCAGCGCATACACCTCTGGGGCCAACGTCCTGACTTTC	CASSAYTSGANVLTF
-	TRBD1	TRBV5-1	TRBJ2-1	TGCGCCAGCAGTCAGGGGGCGGACAATGAGCAGTTCTTC	CASSQGADNEQFF
-	-	TRBV15	TRBJ1-5	TGTGCCACCAGCAGAGTCGGGGGATTTAGCAATCAGCCCCAGCATTTT	CATSRVGGFSNQPQHF
-	-	TRBV6-6	TRBJ2-3	TGTGCCAGCAGCCTAACAGATACGCAGTATTTT	CASSLTDTQYF
-	-	TRBV9	TRBJ2-7	TGTGCCAGCAGCCCTCGACAGAGCTCCTACGAGCAGTACTTC	CASSPRQSSYEQYF
-	-	TRBV11-2	TRBJ2-1	TGTGCCAGCAGCTCGCAGGGCAGGGCCTCCTACAATGAGCAGTTCTTC	CASSSQGRASYNEQFF
few	TRBD1	TRBV6-5	TRBJ1-6	TGTGCCAGCACGTGGGACAGGACGAATTCACCCCTCCACTTT	CASTWDRTNSPLHF
-	-	TRBV19	TRBJ1-5	TGTGCCAGTAGTATCATGAGCAGGGCCGGCAATCAGCCCCAGCATTTT	CASSIMSRAGNQPQHF
-	-	TRBV2	TRBJ1-6	TGTGCCAGCAGTGCGCTATGGTACCGTAGCTCCTATAATTCACCCCTCCACTTT	CASSALWYRSSYNSPLHF
-	-	TRBV30	TRBJ1-6	TGTGCCTGGAGTGCTGGGGGGTTCACGTCACCCCTCCACTTT	CAWSAGGFTSPLHF
few	-	TRBV6-6	TRBJ1-4	TGTGCCAGCAGTTCCAGGGTAACTAATGAAAAACTGTTTTTT	CASSSRVTNEKLFF
-	-	TRBV10-2	TRBJ1-1	TGCGCCAGCAGTGAGTCGGGAGGGCGCGGAGCTTTCTTT	CASSESGGRGAFF